The next 24 T cell receptor beta chains were all read from a single sample in a study of stem cell transplantation in POMP-related autoinflammatory disease. Repertoires were generated with immunoSEQ multiplex PCR, while TCRdb's copy carries only in-frame clones and drops some. Among some 65,000 clones, around 90% were seen once, and the ten largest hold 0.5% to 0.75%. Sequenced here: CD4+ T cells from PBMCs, sampled after stem cell transplantation. All receptors come from a human patient with POMP-related autoinflammation and immune dysregulation (PRAID). The graft donor may account for some of the T cells.

The chain employs TRBV6-1 and TRBJ1-2, with D possibly matching TRBD1 (5 bases). The CDR3 sequence is 12 residues long. Germline loops: CDR1 MNHNS, CDR2 SASEGT. Trimming removed 3 bases at V and 5 bases at J, with 7 bases between. The CDR3 bases are TGTGCCAGCAGTGAGCCAGGGTATGGCTACACCTTC. Translated: CASSEPGYGYTF.

The chain combines TRBV15 with TRBJ1-5; 8 positions match TRBD1. The CDR3 contains 17 residues. Per the germline V gene, CDR1 is LNHNV and CDR2 is YYDKDF (reference sequence). Trimming took 2 bases from V and 2 from J; bases not matched to a gene: 8. CDR3 sequence: CATSRSQGARGNQPQHF. DNA for the CDR3: TGTGCCACCAGCAGATCTCAGGGGGCGCGGGGCAATCAGCCCCAGCATTTT.

The chain links TRBV7-9 to TRBJ2-5; no definite D call. The CDR3 is made up of 15 amino acids. The ends were cut back, 2 bases at V and 5 bases at J, with 15 bases in the middle. Germline V gives CDR1 SEHNR, CDR2 FQNEAQ (reference sequence). The CDR3 loop is CASSLKRVGRETQYF. The CDR3 DNA reads TGTGCCAGCAGCTTAAAAAGGGTCGGTAGGGAGACCCAGTACTTC.

This clone has a handful of counts. The chain couples TRBV5-1 to TRBJ2-3; a possible D gene is TRBD1 (6 bases). Germline V gene sequence: CDR1 SGHRS, CDR2 YFSETQ. Trimming cost V 5 bases and J 0 bases, with 16 bases left between them. The CDR3 is made up of 16 amino acids. CDR3 residues: CASRILQGSSTDTQYF. The CDR3 nucleotides read TGCGCCAGCAGAATACTTCAGGGGTCTAGCACAGATACGCAGTATTTT.

This clone was seen once. The V and J genes are TRBV5-1 and TRBJ2-5, with TRBD1 matching over 9 bases. CDR3 length: 14 residues. Unmatched junction bases numbered 5, after V lost 6 bases and J lost 2 bases. The germline CDR1 and CDR2 sequences are SGHRS and YFSETQ. The CDR3 sequence: CASTRTGAQETQYF. The CDR3 DNA reads as TGCGCCAGCACTCGGACAGGGGCGCAAGAGACCCAGTACTTC.

The V call is TRBV27, the J call TRBJ2-7; 8 nucleotides align to TRBD1. Trimming cost V 10 bases and J 0 bases; bases outside gene matches: 5. The CDR3 totals 13 residues. Per germline, CDR1 MNHEY and CDR2 SMNVEV (reference sequence). Here the CDR3 DNA reads TGTGCCACCCGGACAGGGCACTCCTACGAGCAGTACTTC. It encodes CATRTGHSYEQYF.

The chain has TRBV28 and TRBJ1-5, with 7 positions matching TRBD1. The CDR3 length is 17 residues. With V trimmed by 3 bases and J by 2 bases, 10 bases remained unmatched. Germline loops: CDR1 MDHEN, CDR2 SYDVKM. The CDR3 sequence: CASSFSRGLSGNQPQHF. The CDR3 DNA reads TGTGCCAGCAGTTTTAGTAGGGGGCTTTCGGGCAATCAGCCCCAGCATTTT. Full variable domain (missing parts from reference TRBV28 and TRBJ1-5): DVKVTQSSRYLVKRTGEKVFLECVQDMDHENMFWYRQDPGLGLRLIYFSYDVKMKEKGDIPEGYSVSREKKERFSLILESASTNQTSMYLCASSFSRGLSGNQPQHFGDGTRLSIL.

This chain joins TRBV10-3 and TRBJ1-2; 7 bases agree with TRBD1. The CDR3 length is 14 residues. CDR1 ENHRY and CDR2 SYGVKD come from the germline V gene. Losses at the gene ends were 2 bases for V and 6 bases for J; bases not matched to a gene: 6. CDR3 nucleotides: TGTGCCATCAGTGAGGGCAGGGGGGGGAATGGCTACACCTTC. Its translation is CAISEGRGGNGYTF.

The CDR3 is CASSGLAKNIQYF. CDR3 DNA: TGTGCCAGCAGTGGACTAGCCAAAAACATTCAGTACTTC. The chain carries TRBV2 and TRBJ2-4; no clear D. Trimming removed 4 bases at V and 0 bases at J, with 4 bases between. CDR1 and CDR2 (germline): SNHLY, FYNNEI. The CDR3 is made up of 13 amino acids. The complete variable domain, with remaining parts taken from reference TRBV2 and TRBJ2-4, reads EPEVTQTPSHQVTQMGQEVILRCVPISNHLYFYWYRQILGQKVEFLVSFYNNEISEKSEIFDDQFSVERPDGSNFTLKIRSTKLEDSAMYFCASSGLAKNIQYFGAGTRLSVL.

The chain combines TRBV6-5 with TRBJ1-2; 8 bases match TRBD1. This CDR3 has 14 amino acids. After removal of 6 bases from V and 3 bases from J, the junction contained 6 bases not matched to a gene. Germline CDR1 MNHEY, CDR2 SVGAGI. The CDR3 coding sequence is TGTGCCAGCAGGCCGACAGGGGCATACTATGGCTACACCTTC. Its protein is CASRPTGAYYGYTF.

In nucleotides, the CDR3 is TGTGCCAGCTCACCCCAGACGGGGAATTCACCCCTCCACTTT. This sequence encodes CASSPQTGNSPLHF. The genes are TRBV18 and TRBJ1-6; D is uncertain. CDR1 and CDR2 from the germline V gene are KGHSH and LQKENI. CDR3 length: 14 residues. Trimming removed 3 bases from V and 7 bases from J, with 10 bases in between.

The J gene is TRBJ2-1, the V gene TRBV7-9; D might be TRBD1 (6 bases). V was shortened by 5 bases and J by 6 bases, with 14 bases between the two germline ends. The CDR3 runs to 14 residues. Germline V gene data show CDR1 as SEHNR and CDR2 as FQNEAQ (reference sequence). The CDR3 loop reads CASSPPDRFNEQFF. Here the CDR3 DNA reads TGTGCCAGCAGCCCGCCTGACAGGTTCAATGAGCAGTTCTTC.

CDR3 DNA: TGTGCCAGCAGCTTGGGTTGGGGTTCAGCTTTCTTT. Its translation: CASSLGWGSAFF. The chain combines TRBV5-8 with TRBJ1-1; no firm D call. Trimming removed 0 bases from V and 10 bases from J, with 10 bases in between. This CDR3 has 12 amino acids. CDR1 and CDR2 (germline): SGHTS, YDEGEE.

This chain links TRBV3-1 (or the pseudogene TRBV3-2) with TRBJ2-3; D unresolved. The CDR3 runs to 16 residues. V lost 3 bases, J lost 8 bases, and 21 bases lay in between. The V gene's germline CDR1 is LGHDT and CDR2 YNNKEL (reference sequence). In DNA form, the CDR3 reads TGTGCCAGCAGCCAGGGCTCGTGGGCCCCATCGGGTACGCAGTATTTT. Encoded protein: CASSQGSWAPSGTQYF.

The chain is built from TRBV30 and TRBJ2-7; a possible D gene is TRBD2 (5 bases). CDR1 and CDR2 (germline): GTSNPN, SVGIG (reference sequence). Trimming cost V 0 bases and J 6 bases, with 9 bases left between them. This CDR3 spans 12 amino acids. CDR3 in DNA: TGTGCCTGGAGTGTATCCGGGGTCGAGCAGTACTTC. Its protein is CAWSVSGVEQYF.

The chain has TRBV28 and TRBJ1-4; TRBD1 aligns across 8 bases. Germline V lookup: CDR1 MDHEN, CDR2 SYDVKM. The CDR3 spans 16 residues. After removal of 8 bases from V and 4 bases from J, the junction contained 12 bases not matched to a gene. In DNA form, the CDR3 reads TGTGCCAGCGAGACCAAACAGGGGGAGGATAATGAAAAACTGTTTTTT. Its protein product is CASETKQGEDNEKLFF.

This clone has only a few counts. CDR3: CASSGRTANSPLHF. CDR3 sequence (DNA): TGTGCCAGCAGCGGACGGACAGCCAATTCACCCCTCCACTTT. This chain joins TRBV9 and TRBJ1-6, with a weak D call TRBD1 (6 bases). This CDR3 region has 14 residues. The germline V gene has CDR1 SGDLS and CDR2 YYNGEE. Trimming removed 3 bases from V and 7 bases from J, with 11 bases in between.

The chain is built from TRBV19 and TRBJ1-5; no clear D. The CDR3 length is 13 residues. Trimming cost V 3 bases and J 5 bases, with 8 bases left between them. Germline lookup yields CDR1 LNHDA and CDR2 SQIVND (reference sequence). The CDR3 is CASSMRRDQPQHF. The CDR3 DNA follows: TGTGCCAGTAGTATGAGGAGGGATCAGCCCCAGCATTTT.

The V call is TRBV3-1 (or the pseudogene TRBV3-2), the J call TRBJ2-3, with 9 positions matching TRBD2. V lost 1 base and J lost 2; bases outside the gene matches: 10. The CDR3 is made up of 18 amino acids. The germline gives CDR1 LGHDT, CDR2 YNNKEL (reference sequence). CDR3 DNA sequence: TGTGCCAGCAGCCAAGGGCTAGCGGGAATGAGGGACACAGATACGCAGTATTTT. Translating it yields CASSQGLAGMRDTDTQYF.

V gene TRBV2 combines with J gene TRBJ2-1; a possible D gene is TRBD2 (6 bases). In germline, CDR1 is SNHLY, CDR2 FYNNEI. Trimming took off 6 bases at V and 3 bases at J, with 15 bases between the two ends. The CDR3 runs 15 residues. CDR3 coding DNA: TGTGCCAGCAGCGCGGGACGGCTAGGCTACAATGAGCAGTTCTTC. This translates into CASSAGRLGYNEQFF.

This chain uses TRBV6-5 with TRBJ1-5; tentatively, D is TRBD1 (5 bases). The ends were cut back, 6 bases at V and 5 bases at J, with 8 bases in the middle. The CDR3 runs to 12 residues. Germline assignment: CDR1 MNHEY and CDR2 SVGAGI. This CDR3 is CASRQAYQPQHF. CDR3 nucleotides: TGTGCCAGCAGACAGGCCTATCAGCCCCAGCATTTT.

This chain connects TRBV7-8 to TRBJ2-5; 7 positions agree with TRBD1. This CDR3 contains 15 residues. V shed 4 bases and J 1 base; nucleotides not matched to a gene: 6. Germline CDR1 SGHVS, CDR2 FQNEAQ. Here the CDR3 reads CASSSSTGPQETQYF. Here the CDR3 DNA reads TGTGCCAGCAGCTCATCGACAGGGCCCCAAGAGACCCAGTACTTC.

The chain is built from TRBV5-1 and TRBJ1-1; D possibly corresponds to TRBD1 (6 bases). V dropped 2 bases and J dropped 1 base, with 9 bases sitting between them. The CDR3 totals 14 residues. From germline, CDR1 is SGHRS and CDR2 YFSETQ. The CDR3 region is CASSFLTGNTEAFF. CDR3 in DNA: TGCGCCAGCAGCTTTCTGACAGGGAACACTGAAGCTTTCTTT. The whole variable domain, remainder taken from reference TRBV5-1 and TRBJ1-1, is KAGVTQTPRYLIKTRGQQVTLSCSPISGHRSVSWYQQTPGQGLQFLFEYFSETQRNKGNFPGRFSGRQFSNSRSEMNVSTLELGDSALYLCASSFLTGNTEAFFGQGTRLTVV.

The J gene is TRBJ2-2, the V gene TRBV5-1; 9 positions agree with TRBD1. With V trimmed by 0 bases and J by 5 bases, 5 bases remained unmatched. CDR3 length: 16 residues. Germline CDR1 reads SGHRS; CDR2 reads YFSETQ. The CDR3, as DNA: TGCGCCAGCAGCTTGGTTGGGACAGGGAATACCGGGGAGCTGTTTTTT. Residues: CASSLVGTGNTGELFF.